The source of this T cell receptor (beta chain) is a study of cytomegalovirus exposure and HLA in healthy donors. Primers for the PCR totalled 60 Vbeta and 13 Jbeta. Some clones are missing from TCRdb's copy, which holds only in-frame ones; the method was immunoSEQ multiplex PCR. The sample gives about 85,000 clones, about four fifths of which show up once; about 30% is in the top ten. Study-wide results and caveats: In a later analysis, several top co-occurrence clusters appeared linked to parvovirus B19, influenza, CMV and Epstein-Barr virus. In a later analysis, DRB1 alleles had the most associated TCRs; HLA-C alleles the fewest. Previous analysis showed most TCR beta V segments were productive about 87% or about 30% of the time. V- and J-gene trimming in TCR beta was tied to a missense DCLRE1C variant by an analysis performed later.

With V trimmed by 3 bases and J by 4 bases, 8 bases remained unmatched. CDR1 and CDR2 from the germline V gene are LGHNA and YSLEER. The CDR3 runs 17 residues. Remarks on this clone: Its target is not known.

The receptor's source is a man aged 50-60 years in good health and CMV-seropositive. The chain carries TRBV4-3 and TRBJ2-1, with TRBD1 matching over 11 bases. Sequencing was done on a sample of PBMCs. CDR3 sequence (DNA): TGCGCCAGCAGCCACGATGTAGGACAGGGGGCTTACAATGAGCAGTTCTTC. As protein: CASSHDVGQGAYNEQFF.